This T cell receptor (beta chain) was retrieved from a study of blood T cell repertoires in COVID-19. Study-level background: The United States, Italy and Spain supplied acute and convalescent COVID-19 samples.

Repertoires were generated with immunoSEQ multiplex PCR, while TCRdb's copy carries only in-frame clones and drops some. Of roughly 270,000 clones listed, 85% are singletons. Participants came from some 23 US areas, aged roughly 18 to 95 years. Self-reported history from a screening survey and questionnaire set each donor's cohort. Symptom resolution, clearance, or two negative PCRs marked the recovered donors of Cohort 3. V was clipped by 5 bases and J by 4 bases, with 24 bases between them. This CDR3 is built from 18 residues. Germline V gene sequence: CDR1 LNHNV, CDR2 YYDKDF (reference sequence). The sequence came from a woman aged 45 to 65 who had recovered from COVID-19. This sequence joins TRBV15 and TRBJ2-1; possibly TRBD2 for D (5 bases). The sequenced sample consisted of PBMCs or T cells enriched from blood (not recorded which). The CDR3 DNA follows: TGTGCCACCAGCCGTGATCGAGGCACGCGGGTTCCTTACAATGAGCAGTTCTTC. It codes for CATSRDRGTRVPYNEQFF.